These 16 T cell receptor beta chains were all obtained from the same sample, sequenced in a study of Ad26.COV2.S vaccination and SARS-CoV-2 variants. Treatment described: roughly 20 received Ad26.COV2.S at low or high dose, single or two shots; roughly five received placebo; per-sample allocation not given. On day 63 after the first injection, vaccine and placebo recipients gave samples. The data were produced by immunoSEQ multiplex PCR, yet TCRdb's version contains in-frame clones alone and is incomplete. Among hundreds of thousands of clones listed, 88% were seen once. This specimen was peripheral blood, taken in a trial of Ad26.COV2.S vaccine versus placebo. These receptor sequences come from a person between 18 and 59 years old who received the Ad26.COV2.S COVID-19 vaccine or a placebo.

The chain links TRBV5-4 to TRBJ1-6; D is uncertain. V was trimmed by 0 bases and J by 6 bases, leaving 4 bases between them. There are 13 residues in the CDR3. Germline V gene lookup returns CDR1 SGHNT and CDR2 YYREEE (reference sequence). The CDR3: CASSLEGNSPLHF. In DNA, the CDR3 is TGTGCCAGCAGCTTGGAGGGTAATTCACCCCTCCACTTT.

CDR3 residues: CSVTRGGNTIYF. CDR3 in DNA: TGCAGCGTTACAAGAGGGGGAAACACCATATATTTT. J is TRBJ1-3 and V is TRBV29-1, with D unresolved. Germline loops: CDR1 SQVTM, CDR2 ANQGSEA. The CDR3 sequence is 12 residues long. The ends were cut back, 5 bases at V and 4 bases at J, with 9 bases in the middle. The variable domain in full, with the rest retrieved from reference TRBV29-1 and TRBJ1-3, is SAVISQKPSRDICQRGTSLTIQCQVDSQVTMMFWYRQQPGQSLTLIATANQGSEATYESGFVIDKFPISRPNLTFSTLTVSNMSPEDSSIYLCSVTRGGNTIYFGEGSWLTVV.

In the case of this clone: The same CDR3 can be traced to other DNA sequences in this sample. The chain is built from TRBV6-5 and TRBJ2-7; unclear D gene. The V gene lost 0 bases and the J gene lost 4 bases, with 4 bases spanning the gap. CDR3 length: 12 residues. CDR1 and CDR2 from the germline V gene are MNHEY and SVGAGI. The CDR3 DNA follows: TGTGCCAGCAGTTACTCGTCTTACGAGCAGTACTTC. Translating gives CASSYSSYEQYF.

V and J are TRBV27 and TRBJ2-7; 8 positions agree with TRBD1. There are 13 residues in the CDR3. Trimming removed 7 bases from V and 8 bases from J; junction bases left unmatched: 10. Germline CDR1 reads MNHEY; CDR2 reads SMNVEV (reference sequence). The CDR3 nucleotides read TGTGCCAGCACCCACGGGACAGGAGGGCAGCAGTACTTC. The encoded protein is CASTHGTGGQQYF.

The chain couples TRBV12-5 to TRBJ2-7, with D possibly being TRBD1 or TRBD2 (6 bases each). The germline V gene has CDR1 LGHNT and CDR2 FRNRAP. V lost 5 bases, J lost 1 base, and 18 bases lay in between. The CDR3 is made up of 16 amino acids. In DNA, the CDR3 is TGTGCTAGTGGTCCCCTCTCGGGGGCAGGATCCTACGAGCAGTACTTC. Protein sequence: CASGPLSGAGSYEQYF.

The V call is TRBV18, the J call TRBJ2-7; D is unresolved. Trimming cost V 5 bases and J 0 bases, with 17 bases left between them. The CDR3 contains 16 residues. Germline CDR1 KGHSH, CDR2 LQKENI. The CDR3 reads CASSFTTFGGSYEQYF. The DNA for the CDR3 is TGTGCCAGCTCATTCACCACGTTCGGCGGCTCCTACGAGCAGTACTTC.

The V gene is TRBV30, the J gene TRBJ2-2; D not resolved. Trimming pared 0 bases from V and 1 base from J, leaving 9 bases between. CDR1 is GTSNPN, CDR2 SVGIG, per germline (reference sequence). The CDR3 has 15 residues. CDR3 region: CAWSVRVVNTGELFF. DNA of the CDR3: TGTGCCTGGAGTGTACGGGTCGTGAACACCGGGGAGCTGTTTTTT.

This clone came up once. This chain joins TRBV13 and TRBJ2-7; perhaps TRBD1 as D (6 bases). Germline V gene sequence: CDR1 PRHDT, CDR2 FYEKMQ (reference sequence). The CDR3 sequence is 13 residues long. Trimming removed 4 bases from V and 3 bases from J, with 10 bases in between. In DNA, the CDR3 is TGTGCCAGCAGCTCGAAACAGGGCTACGAGCAGTACTTC. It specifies CASSSKQGYEQYF. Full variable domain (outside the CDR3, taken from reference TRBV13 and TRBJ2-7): AAGVIQSPRHLIKEKRETATLKCYPIPRHDTVYWYQQGPGQDPQFLISFYEKMQSDKGSIPDRFSAQQFSDYHSELNMSSLELGDSALYFCASSSKQGYEQYFGPGTRLTVT.

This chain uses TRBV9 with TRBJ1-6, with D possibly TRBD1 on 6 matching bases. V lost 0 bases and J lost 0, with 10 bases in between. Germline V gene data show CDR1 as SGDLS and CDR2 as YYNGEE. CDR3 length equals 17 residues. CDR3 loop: CASSVAEDSSYNSPLHF. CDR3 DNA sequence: TGTGCCAGCAGCGTAGCTGAGGACAGCTCCTATAATTCACCCCTCCACTTT. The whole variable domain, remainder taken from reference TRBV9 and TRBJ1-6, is DSGVTQTPKHLITATGQRVTLRCSPRSGDLSVYWYQQSLDQGLQFLIQYYNGEERAKGNILERFSAQQFPDLHSELNLSSLELGDSALYFCASSVAEDSSYNSPLHFGNGTRLTVT.

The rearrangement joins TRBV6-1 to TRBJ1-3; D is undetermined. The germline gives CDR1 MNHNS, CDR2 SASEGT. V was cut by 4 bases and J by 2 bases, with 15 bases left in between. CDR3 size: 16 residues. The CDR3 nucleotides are TGTGCCAGCAGTGGACGGACCTCCTCGGCTGGAAACACCATATATTTT. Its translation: CASSGRTSSAGNTIYF.

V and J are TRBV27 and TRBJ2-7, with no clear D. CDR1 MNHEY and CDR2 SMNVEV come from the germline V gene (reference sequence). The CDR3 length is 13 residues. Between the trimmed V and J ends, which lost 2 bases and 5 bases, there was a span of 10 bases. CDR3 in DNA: TGTGCCAGCAGTTTAGCAGCCACCAACGAGCAGTACTTC. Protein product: CASSLAATNEQYF.

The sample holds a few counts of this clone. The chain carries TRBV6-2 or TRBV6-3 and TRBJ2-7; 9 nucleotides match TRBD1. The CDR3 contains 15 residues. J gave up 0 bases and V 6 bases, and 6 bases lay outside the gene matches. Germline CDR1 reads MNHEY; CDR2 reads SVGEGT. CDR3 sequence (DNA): TGTGCCAGCAGCGGTACGACAGGGGGCTCCTACGAGCAGTACTTC. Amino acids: CASSGTTGGSYEQYF.

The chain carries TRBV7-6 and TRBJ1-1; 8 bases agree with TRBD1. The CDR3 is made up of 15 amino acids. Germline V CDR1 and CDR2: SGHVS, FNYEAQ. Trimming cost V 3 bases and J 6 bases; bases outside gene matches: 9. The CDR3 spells CASSLLQGERAEAFF. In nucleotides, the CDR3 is TGTGCCAGCAGCTTGTTACAGGGGGAGAGAGCTGAAGCTTTCTTT.

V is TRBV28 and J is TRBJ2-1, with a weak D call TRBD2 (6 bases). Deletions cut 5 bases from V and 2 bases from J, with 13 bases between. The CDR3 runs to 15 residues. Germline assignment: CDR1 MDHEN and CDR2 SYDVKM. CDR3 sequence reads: CASSPLAKPYNEQFF. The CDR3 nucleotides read TGTGCCAGCAGTCCCCTAGCGAAGCCCTACAATGAGCAGTTCTTC.

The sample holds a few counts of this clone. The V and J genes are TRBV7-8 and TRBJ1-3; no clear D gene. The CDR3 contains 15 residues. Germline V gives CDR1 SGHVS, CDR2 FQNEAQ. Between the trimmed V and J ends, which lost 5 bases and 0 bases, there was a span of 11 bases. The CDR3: CASSPDRHSGNTIYF. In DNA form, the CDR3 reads TGTGCCAGCAGCCCGGACCGGCACTCTGGAAACACCATATATTTT.

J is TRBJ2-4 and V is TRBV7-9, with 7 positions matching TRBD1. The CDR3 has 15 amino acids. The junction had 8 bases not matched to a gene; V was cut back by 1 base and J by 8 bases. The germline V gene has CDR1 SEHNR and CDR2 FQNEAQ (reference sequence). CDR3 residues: CASSLVRGQGDIQYF. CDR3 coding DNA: TGTGCCAGCAGCTTAGTAAGGGGGCAAGGGGACATTCAGTACTTC.